This T cell receptor beta chain was recorded in a study of blood T cell repertoires in COVID-19. Looking at the study overall: COVID-19 samples, acute and convalescent, were from the United States, Italy and Spain. PBMCs, B-cell-depleted T cells, or T cells were the source of the cDNA or gDNA that made up the material.

In the study's own analysis: Scientists estimated how many nucleated cells there were by amplifying reference gene primers. Generated by immunoSEQ multiplex PCR, the TCRdb table keeps only in-frame clones and is missing some. For V, J and clone size, that table is used; D and trimming come from the DNA. The sample has some 300,000 clones; around four fifths are singletons. The TCR was taken from a woman aged 45-59 years with active or convalescent COVID-19. The sequenced material came from peripheral blood.

Here the CDR3 reads CASSLSPGTSTDTQYF. CDR3 DNA: TGTGCCAGTAGTCTAAGCCCCGGGACTAGCACAGATACGCAGTATTTT. The V gene is TRBV19, the J gene TRBJ2-3; tentatively, D is TRBD2 (6 bases). The CDR3 sequence is 16 residues long. The germline CDR1 and CDR2 sequences are LNHDA and SQIVND (reference sequence). Between the trimmed V and J ends, which lost 5 bases and 0 bases, there was a span of 15 bases.